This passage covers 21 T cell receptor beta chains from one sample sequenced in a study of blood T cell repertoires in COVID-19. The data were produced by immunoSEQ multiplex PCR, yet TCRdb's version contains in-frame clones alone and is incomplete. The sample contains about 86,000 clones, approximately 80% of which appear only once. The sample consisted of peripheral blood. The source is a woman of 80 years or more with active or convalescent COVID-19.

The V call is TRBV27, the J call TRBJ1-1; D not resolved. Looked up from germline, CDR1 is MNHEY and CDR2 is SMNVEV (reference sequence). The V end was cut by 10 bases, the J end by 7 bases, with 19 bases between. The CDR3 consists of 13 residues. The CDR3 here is CAMSPSGRVEAFF. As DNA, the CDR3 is TGTGCCATGTCCCCAAGTGGTCGAGTTGAAGCTTTCTTT.

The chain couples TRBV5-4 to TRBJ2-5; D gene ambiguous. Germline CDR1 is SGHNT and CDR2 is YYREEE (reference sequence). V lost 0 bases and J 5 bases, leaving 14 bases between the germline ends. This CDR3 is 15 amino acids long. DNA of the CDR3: TGTGCCAGCAGCTTGGATCAGTTTTCCGGGGAGACCCAGTACTTC. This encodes CASSLDQFSGETQYF. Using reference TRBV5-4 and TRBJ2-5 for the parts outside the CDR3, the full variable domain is ETGVTQSPTHLIKTRGQQVTLRCSSQSGHNTVSWYQQALGQGPQFIFQYYREEENGRGNFPPRFSGLQFPNYSSELNVNALELDDSALYLCASSLDQFSGETQYFGPGTRLLVL.

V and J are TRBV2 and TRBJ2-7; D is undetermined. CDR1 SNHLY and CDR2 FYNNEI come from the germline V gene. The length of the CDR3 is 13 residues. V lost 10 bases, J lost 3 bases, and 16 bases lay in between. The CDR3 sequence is CATKAAIDYEQYF. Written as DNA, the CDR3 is TGTGCCACCAAAGCAGCGATTGACTACGAGCAGTACTTC.

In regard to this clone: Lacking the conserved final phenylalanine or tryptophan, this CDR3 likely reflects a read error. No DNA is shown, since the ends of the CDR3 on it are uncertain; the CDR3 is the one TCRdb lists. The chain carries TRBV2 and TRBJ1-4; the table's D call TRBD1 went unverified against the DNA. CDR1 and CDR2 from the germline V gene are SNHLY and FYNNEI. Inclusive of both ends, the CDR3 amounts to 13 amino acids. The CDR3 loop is CASRRDSLPPWAL.

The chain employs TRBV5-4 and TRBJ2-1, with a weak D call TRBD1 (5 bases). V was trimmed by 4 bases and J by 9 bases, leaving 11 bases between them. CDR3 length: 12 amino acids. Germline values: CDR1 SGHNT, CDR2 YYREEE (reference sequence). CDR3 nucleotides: TGTGCCAGCAGCCCCCAGGGAATTGAGCAGTTCTTC. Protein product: CASSPQGIEQFF.

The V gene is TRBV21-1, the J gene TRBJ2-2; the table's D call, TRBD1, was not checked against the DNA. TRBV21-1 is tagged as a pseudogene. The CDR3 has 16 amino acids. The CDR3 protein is CASRKTAGGHTGELFF. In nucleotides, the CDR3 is TGTGCCAGCAGGAAAACGGCTGGGGGCCACACCGGGGAGCTGTTTTTT.

The CDR3 spells CASSPGEASNQPQHF. The CDR3 DNA sequence: TGTGCCAGCAGCCCCGGGGAAGCCAGCAATCAGCCCCAGCATTTT. The J gene is TRBJ1-5, the V gene TRBV6-6; no clear D. CDR3 size: 15 residues. The V gene lost 6 bases and the J gene lost 1 base, with 13 bases spanning the gap. In germline, CDR1 is MNHNY, CDR2 SVGAGI (reference sequence).

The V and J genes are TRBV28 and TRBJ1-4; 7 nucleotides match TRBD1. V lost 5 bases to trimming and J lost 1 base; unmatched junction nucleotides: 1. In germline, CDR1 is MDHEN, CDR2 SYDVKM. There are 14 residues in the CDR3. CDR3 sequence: CASSQGVTNEKLFF. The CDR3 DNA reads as TGTGCCAGCAGTCAGGGGGTAACTAATGAAAAACTGTTTTTT.

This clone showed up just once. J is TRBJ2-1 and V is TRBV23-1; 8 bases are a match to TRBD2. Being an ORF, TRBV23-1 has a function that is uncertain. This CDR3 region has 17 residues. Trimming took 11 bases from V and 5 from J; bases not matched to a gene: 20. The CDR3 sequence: CASTGGGSSARDNEQFF. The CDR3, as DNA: TGCGCCTCAACCGGGGGGGGATCTTCCGCTCGGGACAATGAGCAGTTCTTC.

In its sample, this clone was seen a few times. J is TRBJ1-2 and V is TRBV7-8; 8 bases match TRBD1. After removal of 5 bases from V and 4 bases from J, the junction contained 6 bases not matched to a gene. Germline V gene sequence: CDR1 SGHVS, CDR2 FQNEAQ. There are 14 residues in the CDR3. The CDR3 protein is CASSPGQAVYGYTF. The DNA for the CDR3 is TGTGCCAGCAGCCCGGGACAGGCCGTCTATGGCTACACCTTC.

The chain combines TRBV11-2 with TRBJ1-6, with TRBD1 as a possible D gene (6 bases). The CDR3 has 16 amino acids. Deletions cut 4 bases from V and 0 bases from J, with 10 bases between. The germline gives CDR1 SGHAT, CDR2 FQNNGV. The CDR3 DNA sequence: TGTGCCAGCAGCTACAGGGCGAGCTCCTATAATTCACCCCTCCACTTT. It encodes CASSYRASSYNSPLHF. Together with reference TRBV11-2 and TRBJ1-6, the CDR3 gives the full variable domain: EAGVAQSPRYKIIEKRQSVAFWCNPISGHATLYWYQQILGQGPKLLIQFQNNGVVDDSQLPKDRFSAERLKGVDSTLKIQPAKLEDSAVYLCASSYRASSYNSPLHFGNGTRLTVT.

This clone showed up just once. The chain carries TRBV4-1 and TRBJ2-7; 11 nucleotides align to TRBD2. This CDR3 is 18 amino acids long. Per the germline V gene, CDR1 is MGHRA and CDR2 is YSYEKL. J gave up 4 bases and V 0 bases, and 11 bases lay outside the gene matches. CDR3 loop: CASSQDPSLAGGQYEQYF. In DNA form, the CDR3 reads TGCGCCAGCAGCCAAGATCCGTCTCTAGCGGGGGGTCAGTACGAGCAGTACTTC.

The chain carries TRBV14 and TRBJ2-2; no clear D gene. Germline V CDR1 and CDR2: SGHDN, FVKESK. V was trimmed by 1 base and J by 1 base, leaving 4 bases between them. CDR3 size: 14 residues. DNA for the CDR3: TGTGCCAGCAGCCAAGTTCGGAACACCGGGGAGCTGTTTTTT. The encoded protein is CASSQVRNTGELFF.

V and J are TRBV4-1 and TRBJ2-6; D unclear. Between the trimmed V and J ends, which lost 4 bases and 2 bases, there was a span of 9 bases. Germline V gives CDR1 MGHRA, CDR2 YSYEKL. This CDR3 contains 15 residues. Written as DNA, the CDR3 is TGCGCCAGCAGCCTTACTTTACCTGGGGCCAACGTCCTGACTTTC. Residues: CASSLTLPGANVLTF.

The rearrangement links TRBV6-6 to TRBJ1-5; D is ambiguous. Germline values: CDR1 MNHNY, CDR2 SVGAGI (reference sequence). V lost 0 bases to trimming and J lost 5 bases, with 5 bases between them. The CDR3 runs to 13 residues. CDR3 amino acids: CASSYSPDQPQHF. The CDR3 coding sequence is TGTGCCAGCAGTTACTCGCCGGATCAGCCCCAGCATTTT.

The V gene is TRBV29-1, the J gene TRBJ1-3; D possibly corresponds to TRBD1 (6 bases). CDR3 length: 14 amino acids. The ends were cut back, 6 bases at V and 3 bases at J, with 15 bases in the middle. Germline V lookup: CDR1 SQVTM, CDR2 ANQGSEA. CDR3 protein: CSVVAQGNGNTIYF. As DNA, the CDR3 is TGCAGCGTGGTGGCGCAGGGGAATGGAAACACCATATATTTT. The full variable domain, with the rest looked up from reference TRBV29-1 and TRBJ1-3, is SAVISQKPSRDICQRGTSLTIQCQVDSQVTMMFWYRQQPGQSLTLIATANQGSEATYESGFVIDKFPISRPNLTFSTLTVSNMSPEDSSIYLCSVVAQGNGNTIYFGEGSWLTVV.

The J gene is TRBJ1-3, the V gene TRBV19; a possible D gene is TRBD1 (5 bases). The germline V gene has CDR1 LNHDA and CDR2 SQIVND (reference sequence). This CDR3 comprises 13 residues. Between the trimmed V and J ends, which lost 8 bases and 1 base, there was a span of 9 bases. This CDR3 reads CASCRQSGNTIYF. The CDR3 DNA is TGTGCCAGTTGCCGACAGTCTGGAAACACCATATATTTT.

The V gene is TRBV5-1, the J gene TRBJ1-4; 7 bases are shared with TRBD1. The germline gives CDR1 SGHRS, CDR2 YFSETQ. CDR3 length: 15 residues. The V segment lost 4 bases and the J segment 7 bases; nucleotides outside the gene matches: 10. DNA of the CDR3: TGCGCCAGCAGCCAGACAGGGTATACCCTTGAAAAACTGTTTTTT. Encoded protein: CASSQTGYTLEKLFF.

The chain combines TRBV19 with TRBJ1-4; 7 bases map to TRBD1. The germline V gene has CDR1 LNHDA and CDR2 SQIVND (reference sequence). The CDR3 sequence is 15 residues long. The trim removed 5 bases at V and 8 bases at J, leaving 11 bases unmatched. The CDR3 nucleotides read TGTGCCAGTAGTCCGCGACAGGGACATGGAGAAAAACTGTTTTTT. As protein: CASSPRQGHGEKLFF.

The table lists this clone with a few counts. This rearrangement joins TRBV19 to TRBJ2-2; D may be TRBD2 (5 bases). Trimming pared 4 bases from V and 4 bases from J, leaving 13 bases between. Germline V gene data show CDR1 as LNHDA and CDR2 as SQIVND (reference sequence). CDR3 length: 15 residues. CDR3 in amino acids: CASSKKLVGTGELFF. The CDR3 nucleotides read TGTGCCAGTAGTAAGAAACTAGTGGGCACCGGGGAGCTGTTTTTT.

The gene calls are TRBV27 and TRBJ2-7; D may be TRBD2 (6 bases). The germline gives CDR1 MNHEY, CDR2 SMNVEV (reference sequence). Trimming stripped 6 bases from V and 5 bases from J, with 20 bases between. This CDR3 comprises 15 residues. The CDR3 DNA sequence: TGTGCCAGCAGCTCAAGGGAGGAGTGGTATCACGAGCAGTACTTC. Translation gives CASSSREEWYHEQYF.